This TCR beta chain stems from a study of early T cells in non-severe SARS-CoV-2 infection. Looking at the study overall: Sequencing used unsorted whole-blood bulk RNA, so chains lack pairing.

Unique molecular identifiers tagged individual cDNA molecules. TCRdb re-called the 5' RACE reads with MiXCR, one entry per CDR3 protein. This repertoire shows roughly 76,000 distinct CDR3 sequences, about 12% found once; its top ten account for about 3.9%. Germline V CDR1 and CDR2: MNHEY, SMNVEV (reference sequence). V shed 5 bases, J shed 7 bases, and the junction held 11 bases outside the gene matches. This CDR3 comprises 15 residues. General study results and limits: In VDJdb matching, anti-spike CD8 responses were favored while private and CD4 specificities went missing.

This clonotype was counted many times. Its cognate antigen is unknown. The chain links TRBV27 to TRBJ2-3; TRBD2 matches at 8 bases. Sequencing was performed on whole blood. The source of this sequence is an adult who was a healthcare worker with PCR-confirmed SARS-CoV-2 infection or an uninfected control (not recorded which). The DNA of the CDR3 is TGTGCCAGCAGTGGGGCGGCTAGCGGGCTATATACGCAGTATTTT. It translates to CASSGAASGLYTQYF.